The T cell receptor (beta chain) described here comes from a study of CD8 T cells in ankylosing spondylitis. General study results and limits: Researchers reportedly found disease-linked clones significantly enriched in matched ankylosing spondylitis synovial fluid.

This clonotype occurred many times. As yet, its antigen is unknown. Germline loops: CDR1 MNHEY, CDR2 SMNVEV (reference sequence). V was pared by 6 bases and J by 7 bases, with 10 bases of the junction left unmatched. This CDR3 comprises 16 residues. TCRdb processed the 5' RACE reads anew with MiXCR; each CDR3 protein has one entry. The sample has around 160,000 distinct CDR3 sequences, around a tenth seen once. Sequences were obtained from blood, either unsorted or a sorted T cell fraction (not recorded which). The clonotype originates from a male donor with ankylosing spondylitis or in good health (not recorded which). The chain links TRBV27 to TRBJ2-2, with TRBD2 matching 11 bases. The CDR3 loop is CASSRPLGTSGGELFF. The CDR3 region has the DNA TGTGCCAGCAGCCGACCCCTAGGGACTAGCGGCGGGGAGCTGTTTTTT.